This paragraph reports one TCR beta chain. The CDR3 extends over 16 amino acids. The germline V gene has CDR1 ENHRY and CDR2 SYGVKD. V shed 5 bases, J shed 10 bases, and the junction held 10 bases outside the gene matches. Sequencing was performed with immunoSEQ multiplex PCR; in TCRdb, only in-frame clones are kept and a portion is missing. Here the sample spans 30,000 to 35,000 clones, about 93% being singletons. This entry is derived from a study of PD-1 blockade in classical Hodgkin lymphoma. Brentuximab vedotin exposure varied, and every patient relapsed after autologous stem cell transplantation. Negative magnetic selection isolated CD4+ T cells from thawed PBMCs.

The sequences come from CD4+ T cells from blood, collected at baseline. This sequence originates from a human donor with classical Hodgkin lymphoma. This chain joins TRBV10-3 and TRBJ1-6; 11 bases line up with TRBD1. CDR3 residues: CAISRTGGDFGSPLHF. The CDR3 nucleotides read TGTGCCATCAGTAGGACAGGGGGCGATTTCGGCTCACCCCTCCACTTT.